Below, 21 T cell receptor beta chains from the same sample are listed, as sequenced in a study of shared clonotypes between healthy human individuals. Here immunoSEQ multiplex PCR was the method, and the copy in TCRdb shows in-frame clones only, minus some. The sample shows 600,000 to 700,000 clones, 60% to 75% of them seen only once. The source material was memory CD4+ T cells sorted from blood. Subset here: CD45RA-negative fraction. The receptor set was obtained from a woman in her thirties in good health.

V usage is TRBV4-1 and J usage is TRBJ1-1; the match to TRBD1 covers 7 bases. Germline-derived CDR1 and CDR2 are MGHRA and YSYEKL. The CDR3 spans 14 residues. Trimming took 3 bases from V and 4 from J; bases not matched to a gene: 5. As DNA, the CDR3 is TGCGCCAGCAGCCAGACAGGGTCAGGCACTGAAGCTTTCTTT. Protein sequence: CASSQTGSGTEAFF.

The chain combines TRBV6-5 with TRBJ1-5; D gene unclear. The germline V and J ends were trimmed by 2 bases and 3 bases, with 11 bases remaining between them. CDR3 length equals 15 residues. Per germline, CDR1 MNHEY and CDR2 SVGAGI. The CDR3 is CASSYPWRDNQPQHF. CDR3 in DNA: TGTGCCAGCAGTTACCCCTGGCGGGACAATCAGCCCCAGCATTTT.

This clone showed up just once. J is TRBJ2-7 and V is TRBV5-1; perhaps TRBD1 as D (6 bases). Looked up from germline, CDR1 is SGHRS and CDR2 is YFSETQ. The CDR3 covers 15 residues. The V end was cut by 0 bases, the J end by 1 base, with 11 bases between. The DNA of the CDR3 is TGCGCCAGCAGCTTGGAACCGGGACATTCCTACGAGCAGTACTTC. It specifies CASSLEPGHSYEQYF.

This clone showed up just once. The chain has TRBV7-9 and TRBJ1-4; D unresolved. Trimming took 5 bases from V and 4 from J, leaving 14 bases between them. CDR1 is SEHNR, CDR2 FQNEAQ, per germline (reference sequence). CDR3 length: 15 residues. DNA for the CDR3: TGTGCCAGCAGCCTTAACCGGGTTAATAATGAAAAACTGTTTTTT. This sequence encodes CASSLNRVNNEKLFF.

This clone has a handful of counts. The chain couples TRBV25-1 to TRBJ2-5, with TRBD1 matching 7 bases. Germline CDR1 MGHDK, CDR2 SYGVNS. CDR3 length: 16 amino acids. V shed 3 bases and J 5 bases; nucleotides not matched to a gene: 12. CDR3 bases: TGTGCCAGCAGTGAGGGTGAGACAGGGAGTAGGGAGACCCAGTACTTC. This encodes CASSEGETGSRETQYF.

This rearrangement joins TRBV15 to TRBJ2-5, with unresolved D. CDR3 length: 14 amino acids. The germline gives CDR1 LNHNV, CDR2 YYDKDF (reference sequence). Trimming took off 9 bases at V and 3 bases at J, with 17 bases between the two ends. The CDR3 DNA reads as TGTGCCACTAACACTGGGCAGCCAAAAGAGACCCAGTACTTC. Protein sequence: CATNTGQPKETQYF.

CDR3: CASSRDRAGNNEQFF. CDR3 DNA sequence: TGTGCCAGCAGCCGCGACAGGGCCGGTAACAATGAGCAGTTCTTC. V is TRBV6-5 and J is TRBJ2-1; TRBD1 matches at 7 bases. The J segment lost 5 bases and the V segment lost 6 bases, leaving 10 bases of the junction unmatched. Germline V gives CDR1 MNHEY, CDR2 SVGAGI. CDR3 length: 15 residues.

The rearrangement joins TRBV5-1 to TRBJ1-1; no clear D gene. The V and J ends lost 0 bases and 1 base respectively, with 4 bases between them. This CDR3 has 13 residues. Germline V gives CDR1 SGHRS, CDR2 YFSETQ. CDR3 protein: CASSLGKNTEAFF. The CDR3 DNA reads TGCGCCAGCAGCTTGGGGAAGAACACTGAAGCTTTCTTT.

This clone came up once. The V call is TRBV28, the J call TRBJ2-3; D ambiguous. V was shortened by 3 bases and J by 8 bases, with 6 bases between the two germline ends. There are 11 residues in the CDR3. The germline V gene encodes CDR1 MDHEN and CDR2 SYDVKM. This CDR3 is CASSFWGTQYF. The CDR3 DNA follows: TGTGCCAGCAGTTTCTGGGGTACGCAGTATTTT.

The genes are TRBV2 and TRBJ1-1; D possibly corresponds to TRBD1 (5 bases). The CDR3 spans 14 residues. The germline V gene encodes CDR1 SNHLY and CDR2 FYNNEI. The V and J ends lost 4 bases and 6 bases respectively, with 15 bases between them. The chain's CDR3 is CASSAQGGLAEAFF. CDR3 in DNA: TGTGCCAGCAGTGCCCAGGGAGGCCTGGCTGAAGCTTTCTTT.

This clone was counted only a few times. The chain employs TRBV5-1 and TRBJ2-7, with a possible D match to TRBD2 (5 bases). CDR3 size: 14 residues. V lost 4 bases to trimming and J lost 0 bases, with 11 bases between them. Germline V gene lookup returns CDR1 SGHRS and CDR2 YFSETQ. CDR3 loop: CASSTQGGSYEQYF. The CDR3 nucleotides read TGCGCCAGCAGCACCCAAGGAGGCTCCTACGAGCAGTACTTC.

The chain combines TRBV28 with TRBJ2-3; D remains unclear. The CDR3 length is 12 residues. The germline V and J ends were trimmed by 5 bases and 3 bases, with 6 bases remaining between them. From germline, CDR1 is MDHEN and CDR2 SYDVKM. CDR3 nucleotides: TGTGCCAGCAGTCGGCAAACAGATACGCAGTATTTT. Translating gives CASSRQTDTQYF.

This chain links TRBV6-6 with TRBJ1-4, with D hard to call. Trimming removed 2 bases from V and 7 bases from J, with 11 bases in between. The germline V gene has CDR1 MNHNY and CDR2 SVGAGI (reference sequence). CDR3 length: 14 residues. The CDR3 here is CASSYRVTVEKLFF. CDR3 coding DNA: TGTGCCAGCAGTTACAGGGTTACTGTTGAAAAACTGTTTTTT.

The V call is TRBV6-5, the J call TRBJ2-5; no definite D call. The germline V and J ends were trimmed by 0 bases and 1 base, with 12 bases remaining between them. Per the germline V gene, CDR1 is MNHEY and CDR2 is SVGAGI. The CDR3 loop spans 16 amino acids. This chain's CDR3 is CASSYSVWEFQETQYF. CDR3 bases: TGTGCCAGCAGTTACTCGGTGTGGGAATTCCAAGAGACCCAGTACTTC.

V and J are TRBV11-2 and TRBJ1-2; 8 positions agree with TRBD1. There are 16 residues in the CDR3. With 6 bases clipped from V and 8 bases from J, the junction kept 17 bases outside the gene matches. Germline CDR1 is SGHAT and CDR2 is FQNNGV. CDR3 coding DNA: TGTGCCAGCAGGCCCTGGTTCAGGGGGCGATTGGGCGGCTACACCTTC. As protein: CASRPWFRGRLGGYTF.

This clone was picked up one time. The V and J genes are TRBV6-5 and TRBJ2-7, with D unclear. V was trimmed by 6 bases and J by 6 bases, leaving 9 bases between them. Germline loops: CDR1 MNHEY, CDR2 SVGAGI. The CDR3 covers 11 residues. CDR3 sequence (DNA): TGTGCCAGCAGCGATCGATTCGAGCAGTACTTC. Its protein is CASSDRFEQYF.

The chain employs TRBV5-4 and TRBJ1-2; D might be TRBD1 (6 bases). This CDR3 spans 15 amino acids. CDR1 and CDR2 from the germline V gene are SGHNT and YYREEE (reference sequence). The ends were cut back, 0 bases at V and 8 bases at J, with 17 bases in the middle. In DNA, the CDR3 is TGTGCCAGCAGCTTGGTTATCGGGGGCGGAGGCGGCTACACCTTC. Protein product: CASSLVIGGGGGYTF. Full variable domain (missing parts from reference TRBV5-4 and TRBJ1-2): ETGVTQSPTHLIKTRGQQVTLRCSSQSGHNTVSWYQQALGQGPQFIFQYYREEENGRGNFPPRFSGLQFPNYSSELNVNALELDDSALYLCASSLVIGGGGGYTFGSGTRLTVV.

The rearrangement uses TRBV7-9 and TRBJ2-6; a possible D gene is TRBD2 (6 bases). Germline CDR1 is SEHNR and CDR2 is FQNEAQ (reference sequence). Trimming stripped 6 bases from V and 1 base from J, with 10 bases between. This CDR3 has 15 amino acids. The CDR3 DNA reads TGTGCCAGCAGGCCGGGGGATTCTGGGGCCAACGTCCTGACTTTC. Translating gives CASRPGDSGANVLTF.

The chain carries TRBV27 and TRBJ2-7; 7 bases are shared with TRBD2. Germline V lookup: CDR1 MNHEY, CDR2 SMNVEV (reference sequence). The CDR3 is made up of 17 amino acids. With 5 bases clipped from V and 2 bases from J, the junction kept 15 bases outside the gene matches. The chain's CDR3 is CASSPRKNSGVAYEQYF. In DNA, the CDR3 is TGTGCCAGCAGTCCACGAAAGAACAGCGGGGTAGCCTACGAGCAGTACTTC.

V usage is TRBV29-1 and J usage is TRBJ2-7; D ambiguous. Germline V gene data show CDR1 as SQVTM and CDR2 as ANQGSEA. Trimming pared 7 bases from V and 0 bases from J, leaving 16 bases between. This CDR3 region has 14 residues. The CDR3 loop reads CSASSPSSSYEQYF. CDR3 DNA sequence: TGCAGCGCCTCGTCGCCCAGCAGCTCCTACGAGCAGTACTTC.

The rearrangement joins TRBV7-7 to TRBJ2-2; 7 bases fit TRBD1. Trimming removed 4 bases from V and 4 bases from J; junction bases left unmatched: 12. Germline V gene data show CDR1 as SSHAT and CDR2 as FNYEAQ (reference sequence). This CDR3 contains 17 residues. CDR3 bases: TGTGCCAGCAGCTCAAACCCCGGGACAGATGCCACCGGGGAGCTGTTTTTT. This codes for CASSSNPGTDATGELFF. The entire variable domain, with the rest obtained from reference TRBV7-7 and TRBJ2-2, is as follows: GAGVSQSPRYKVTKRGQDVTLRCDPISSHATLYWYQQALGQGPEFLTYFNYEAQPDKSGLPSDRFSAERPEGSISTLTIQRTEQRDSAMYRCASSSNPGTDATGELFFGEGSRLTVL.